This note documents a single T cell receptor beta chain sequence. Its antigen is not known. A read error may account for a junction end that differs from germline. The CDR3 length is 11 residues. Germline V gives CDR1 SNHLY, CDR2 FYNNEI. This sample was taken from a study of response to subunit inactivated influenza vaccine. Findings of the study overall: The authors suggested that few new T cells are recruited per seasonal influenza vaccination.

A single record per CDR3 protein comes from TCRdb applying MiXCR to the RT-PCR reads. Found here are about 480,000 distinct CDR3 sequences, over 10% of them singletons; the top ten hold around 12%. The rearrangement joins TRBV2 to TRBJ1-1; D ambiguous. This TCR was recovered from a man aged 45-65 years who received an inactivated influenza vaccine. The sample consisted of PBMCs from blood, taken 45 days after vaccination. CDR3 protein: CASTMKTEAFF. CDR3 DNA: TGTGCCAGTACCATGAAGACTGAAGCTTTCTTT.